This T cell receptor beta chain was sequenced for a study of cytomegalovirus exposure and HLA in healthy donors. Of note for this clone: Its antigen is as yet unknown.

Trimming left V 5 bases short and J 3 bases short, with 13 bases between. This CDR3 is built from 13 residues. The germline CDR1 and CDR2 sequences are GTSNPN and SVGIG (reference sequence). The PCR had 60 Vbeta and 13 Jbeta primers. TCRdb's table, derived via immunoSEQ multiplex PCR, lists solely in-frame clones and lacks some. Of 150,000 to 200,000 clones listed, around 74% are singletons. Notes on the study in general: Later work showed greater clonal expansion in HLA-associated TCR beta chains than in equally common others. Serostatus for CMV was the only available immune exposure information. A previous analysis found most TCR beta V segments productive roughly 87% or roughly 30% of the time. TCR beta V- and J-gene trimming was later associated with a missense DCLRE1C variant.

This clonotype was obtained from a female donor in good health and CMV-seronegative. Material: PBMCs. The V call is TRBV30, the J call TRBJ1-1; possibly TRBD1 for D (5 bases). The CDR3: CAWGGETYTEAFF. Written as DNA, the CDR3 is TGTGCCTGGGGGGGGGAAACCTACACTGAAGCTTTCTTT.